The clone carrying this T cell receptor (beta chain) has just a few counts. Its antigen is currently unknown. This entry is derived from a study of T cells in narcolepsy. Whole-study context: Healthy controls were enrolled alongside patients with narcolepsy type 1 or type 2.

The CDR3 consists of 16 residues. CDR1 and CDR2 (germline): KGHSH, LQKENI. Trimming cost V 4 bases and J 2 bases, with 18 bases left between them. TCRdb keeps only in-frame clones here, not all; method: immunoSEQ multiplex PCR. The sample contains some 30,000 clones, roughly 77% of which appear only once. Study outcomes and limitations: Same-patient CSF and blood CD4+ T cell clonotypes included HCRT-specific and TRIB2-specific autoreactive ones. Blood of same and different patients, but not healthy controls, reportedly held recurring autoreactive clonotypes.

Material for sequencing was CD45RA- memory CD4+ T cells from PBMCs. The chain has TRBV18 and TRBJ2-7; TRBD1 is a possible D gene (6 bases). The clonotype comes from a human donor with narcolepsy. The CDR3 DNA follows: TGTGCCAGCTCACTACTTCCGACAGGTAGCACCTACGAGCAGTACTTC. This codes for CASSLLPTGSTYEQYF.